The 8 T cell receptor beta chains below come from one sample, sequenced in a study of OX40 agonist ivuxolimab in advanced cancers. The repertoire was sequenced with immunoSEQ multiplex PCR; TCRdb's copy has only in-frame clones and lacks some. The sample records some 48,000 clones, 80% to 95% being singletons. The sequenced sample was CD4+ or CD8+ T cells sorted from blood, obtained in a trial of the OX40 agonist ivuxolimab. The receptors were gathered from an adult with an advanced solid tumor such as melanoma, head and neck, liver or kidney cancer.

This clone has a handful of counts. As DNA, the CDR3 is TGTGCCAGTAGTATGACTAGCGGAGACTACAATGAGCAGTTCTTC. This translates into CASSMTSGDYNEQFF. The chain links TRBV19 to TRBJ2-1; 9 bases map to TRBD2. The V gene end was trimmed by 3 bases and the J gene end by 3 bases; junction bases not matched to a gene: 3. Germline lookup yields CDR1 LNHDA and CDR2 SQIVND (reference sequence). CDR3 length: 15 amino acids.

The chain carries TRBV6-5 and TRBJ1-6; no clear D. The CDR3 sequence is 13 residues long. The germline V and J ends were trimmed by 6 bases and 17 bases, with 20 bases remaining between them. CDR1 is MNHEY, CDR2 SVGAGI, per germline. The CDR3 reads CASSPGSRQVVHF. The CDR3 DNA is TGTGCCAGCAGCCCGGGTTCCCGCCAAGTAGTCCACTTT.

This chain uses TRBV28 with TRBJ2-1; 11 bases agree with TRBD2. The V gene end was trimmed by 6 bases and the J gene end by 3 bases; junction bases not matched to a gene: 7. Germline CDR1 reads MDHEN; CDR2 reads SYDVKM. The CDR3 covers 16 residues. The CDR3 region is CASSFTGTSGYNEQFF. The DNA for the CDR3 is TGTGCCAGCAGCTTTACCGGGACTAGCGGCTACAATGAGCAGTTCTTC.

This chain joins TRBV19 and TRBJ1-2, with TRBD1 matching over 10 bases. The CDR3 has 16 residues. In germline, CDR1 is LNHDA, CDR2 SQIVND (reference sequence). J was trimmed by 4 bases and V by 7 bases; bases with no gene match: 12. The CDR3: CASIGVDDRGPYGYTF. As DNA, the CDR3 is TGTGCCAGTATCGGGGTAGATGACAGGGGGCCCTATGGCTACACCTTC.

The CDR3 DNA is TGTGCCAGCAGCTCAACAGGGTATGGGGAAAATGGCTACACCTTC. The encoded protein is CASSSTGYGENGYTF. The chain links TRBV13 to TRBJ1-2; tentative D call: TRBD1 (6 bases). V gave up 4 bases and J gave up 6 bases, with 18 bases separating them. Germline V gives CDR1 PRHDT, CDR2 FYEKMQ (reference sequence). The CDR3 length is 15 residues.

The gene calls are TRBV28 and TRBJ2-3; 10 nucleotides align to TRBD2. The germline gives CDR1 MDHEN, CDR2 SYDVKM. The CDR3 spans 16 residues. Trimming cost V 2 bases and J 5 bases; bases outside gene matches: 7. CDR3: CASSLRSGGAKDTQYF. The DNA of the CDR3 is TGTGCCAGCAGTTTAAGGAGCGGGGGGGCCAAAGATACGCAGTATTTT.

DNA for the CDR3: TGCGCCAGCAGCTTGGCCCAGGGAGCGAACACTGAAGCTTTCTTT. It is translated as CASSLAQGANTEAFF. The gene calls are TRBV5-1 and TRBJ1-1; tentative D call: TRBD1 (5 bases). This CDR3 is 15 amino acids long. The germline gives CDR1 SGHRS, CDR2 YFSETQ. The V gene lost 0 bases and the J gene lost 1 base, with 10 bases spanning the gap.

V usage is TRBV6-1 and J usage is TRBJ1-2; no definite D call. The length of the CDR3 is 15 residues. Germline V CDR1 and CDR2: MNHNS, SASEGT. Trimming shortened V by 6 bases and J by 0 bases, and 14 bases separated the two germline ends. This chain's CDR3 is CASSLDIFANYGYTF. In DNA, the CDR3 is TGTGCCAGCAGCCTCGACATATTCGCTAACTATGGCTACACCTTC.